The 9 T cell receptor beta chains in this list originate from one sample, sequenced in a study of blood T cell repertoires in COVID-19. Measured with immunoSEQ multiplex PCR; TCRdb has only the in-frame clones, and not every one. Seen here are 120,000 or so clones, roughly 84% observed once, and the top ten hold 1% to 1.5%. What was sequenced was peripheral blood. These receptors were obtained from a woman aged 80 or older with acute or convalescent COVID-19.

The chain recombines TRBV9 with TRBJ1-2; a possible D gene is TRBD1 (5 bases). This CDR3 is built from 15 residues. Germline CDR1 SGDLS, CDR2 YYNGEE. V lost 4 bases, J lost 0 bases, and 13 bases lay in between. The DNA for the CDR3 is TGTGCCAGCAGCTACCGACAGATTTCTAACTATGGCTACACCTTC. Its translation: CASSYRQISNYGYTF. Combining the CDR3 with reference TRBV9 and TRBJ1-2 gives the whole variable domain DSGVTQTPKHLITATGQRVTLRCSPRSGDLSVYWYQQSLDQGLQFLIQYYNGEERAKGNILERFSAQQFPDLHSELNLSSLELGDSALYFCASSYRQISNYGYTFGSGTRLTVV.

The V gene is TRBV5-1, the J gene TRBJ2-3, with a tentative D call TRBD2 (6 bases). The CDR3 runs 12 residues. V was pared by 5 bases and J by 6 bases, with 10 bases between. In germline, CDR1 is SGHRS, CDR2 YFSETQ. CDR3 protein: CASRGGQDTQYF. CDR3 nucleotides: TGCGCCAGCAGGGGGGGTCAGGATACGCAGTATTTT.

The rearrangement uses TRBV6-5 and TRBJ1-3; D might be TRBD1 (6 bases). The V end was cut by 6 bases, the J end by 0 bases, with 12 bases between. The CDR3 runs 15 residues. The germline V gene encodes CDR1 MNHEY and CDR2 SVGAGI. For the CDR3, the DNA is TGTGCCAGCAGCCTAGGGGGTTACTCTGGAAACACCATATATTTT. Protein: CASSLGGYSGNTIYF.

The rearrangement uses TRBV6-2 or TRBV6-3 and TRBJ1-1; TRBD1 might be the D (6 bases). CDR3 length equals 14 residues. Trimming stripped 6 bases from V and 4 bases from J, with 15 bases between. Germline loops: CDR1 MNHEY, CDR2 SVGEGT. In nucleotides, the CDR3 is TGTGCCAGCAGCACCGCCGGGGGGGCCACTGAAGCTTTCTTT. Amino acid sequence: CASSTAGGATEAFF.

The DNA for the CDR3 is TGTGCCAGCAGTACCGACAGGGGAAGAGGGGGCTACACCTTC. Translating gives CASSTDRGRGGYTF. The V call is TRBV6-4, the J call TRBJ1-2; 8 bases align to TRBD1. V shed 5 bases, J shed 8 bases, and the junction held 10 bases outside the gene matches. The germline gives CDR1 MRHNA, CDR2 SNTAGT. CDR3 size: 14 residues.

The chain couples TRBV10-3 to TRBJ1-2; 12 bases match TRBD1. Germline trimming cut 6 bases from V and 3 bases from J; bases unmatched to any gene: 8. The germline V gene has CDR1 ENHRY and CDR2 SYGVKD. The CDR3 has 16 residues. The CDR3 region has the DNA TGTGCCATCAGGCCGGGACAGGGGGCTTTAGACTATGGCTACACCTTC. Protein product: CAIRPGQGALDYGYTF.

The chain is built from TRBV28 and TRBJ1-4, with 9 bases matching TRBD1. Trimming took 4 bases from V and 10 from J; bases not matched to a gene: 10. The CDR3 is made up of 15 amino acids. Germline V CDR1 and CDR2: MDHEN, SYDVKM. Written as DNA, the CDR3 is TGTGCCAGCAGTTCCGACAGGGGGTTAGGTTTAAAACTGTTTTTT. It translates to CASSSDRGLGLKLFF.

The chain couples TRBV25-1 to TRBJ1-4; TRBD1 is a possible D gene (5 bases). This CDR3 contains 16 residues. Germline V gives CDR1 MGHDK, CDR2 SYGVNS. Trimming shortened V by 2 bases and J by 0 bases, and 10 bases separated the two germline ends. The CDR3 bases are TGTGCCAGCAGTGAAGCCGGGGGGGCAACTAATGAAAAACTGTTTTTT. Protein: CASSEAGGATNEKLFF.

The chain combines TRBV18 with TRBJ2-7, with D perhaps TRBD2 (6 bases). Germline V CDR1 and CDR2: KGHSH, LQKENI. This CDR3 spans 14 amino acids. The germline V and J ends were trimmed by 4 bases and 3 bases, with 13 bases remaining between them. CDR3 nucleotide sequence: TGTGCCAGCTCACTAGGCGGGGCCCTCTACGAGCAGTACTTC. Its translation is CASSLGGALYEQYF.